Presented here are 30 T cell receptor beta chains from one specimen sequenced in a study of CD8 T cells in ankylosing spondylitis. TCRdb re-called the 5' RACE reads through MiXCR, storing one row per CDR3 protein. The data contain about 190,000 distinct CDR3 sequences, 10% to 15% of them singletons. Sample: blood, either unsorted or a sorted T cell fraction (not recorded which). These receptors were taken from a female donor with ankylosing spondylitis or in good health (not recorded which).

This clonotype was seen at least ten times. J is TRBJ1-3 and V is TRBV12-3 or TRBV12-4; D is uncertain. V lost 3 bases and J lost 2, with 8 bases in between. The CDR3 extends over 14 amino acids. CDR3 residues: CASSFGPAGNTIYF. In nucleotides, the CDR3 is TGTGCCAGCAGTTTCGGGCCCGCTGGAAACACCATATATTTT.

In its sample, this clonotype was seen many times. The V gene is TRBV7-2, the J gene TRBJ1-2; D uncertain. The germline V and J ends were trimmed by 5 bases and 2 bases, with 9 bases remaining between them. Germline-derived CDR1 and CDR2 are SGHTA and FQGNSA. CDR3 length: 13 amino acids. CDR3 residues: CASSTDPNYGYTF. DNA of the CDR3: TGTGCCAGCAGCACGGACCCAAACTATGGCTACACCTTC.

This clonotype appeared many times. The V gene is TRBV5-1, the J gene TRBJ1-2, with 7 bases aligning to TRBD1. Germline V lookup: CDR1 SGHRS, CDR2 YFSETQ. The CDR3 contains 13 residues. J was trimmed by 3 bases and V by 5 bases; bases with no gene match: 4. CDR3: CASRSGTDYGYTF. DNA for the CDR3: TGCGCCAGCAGGTCCGGGACAGACTATGGCTACACCTTC. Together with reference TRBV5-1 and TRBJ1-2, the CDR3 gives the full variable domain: KAGVTQTPRYLIKTRGQQVTLSCSPISGHRSVSWYQQTPGQGLQFLFEYFSETQRNKGNFPGRFSGRQFSNSRSEMNVSTLELGDSALYLCASRSGTDYGYTFGSGTRLTVV.

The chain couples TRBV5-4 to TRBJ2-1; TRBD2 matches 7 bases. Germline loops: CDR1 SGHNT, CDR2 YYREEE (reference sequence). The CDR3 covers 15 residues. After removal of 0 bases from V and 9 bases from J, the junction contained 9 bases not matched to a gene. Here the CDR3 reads CASSLASGILGEQFF. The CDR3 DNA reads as TGTGCCAGCAGCTTGGCCAGCGGGATATTGGGTGAGCAGTTCTTC.

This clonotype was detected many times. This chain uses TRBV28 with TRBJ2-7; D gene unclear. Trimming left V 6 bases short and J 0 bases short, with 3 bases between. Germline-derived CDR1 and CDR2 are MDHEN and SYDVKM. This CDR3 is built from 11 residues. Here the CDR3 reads CASRSSYEQYF. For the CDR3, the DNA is TGTGCCAGCAGGAGCTCCTACGAGCAGTACTTC.

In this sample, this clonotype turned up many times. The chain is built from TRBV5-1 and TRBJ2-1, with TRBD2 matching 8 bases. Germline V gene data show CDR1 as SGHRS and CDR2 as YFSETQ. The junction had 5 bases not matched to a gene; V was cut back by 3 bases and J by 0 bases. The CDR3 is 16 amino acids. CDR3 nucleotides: TGCGCCAGCAGCTGGGGGCTAGCGGGCTCCTACAATGAGCAGTTCTTC. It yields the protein CASSWGLAGSYNEQFF.

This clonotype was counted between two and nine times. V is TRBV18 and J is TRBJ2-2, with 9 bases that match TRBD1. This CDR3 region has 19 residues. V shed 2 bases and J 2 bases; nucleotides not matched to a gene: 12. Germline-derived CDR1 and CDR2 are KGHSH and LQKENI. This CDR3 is CASSPGDRERRKNTGELFF. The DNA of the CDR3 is TGTGCCAGCTCACCAGGGGACAGGGAAAGGCGAAAAAACACCGGGGAGCTGTTTTTT.

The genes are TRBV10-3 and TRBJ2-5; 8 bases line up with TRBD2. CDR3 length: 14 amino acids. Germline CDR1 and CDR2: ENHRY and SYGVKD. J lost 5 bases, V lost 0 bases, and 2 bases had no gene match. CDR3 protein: CAISESTGGETQYF. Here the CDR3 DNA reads TGTGCCATCAGTGAGTCCACGGGAGGGGAGACCCAGTACTTC.

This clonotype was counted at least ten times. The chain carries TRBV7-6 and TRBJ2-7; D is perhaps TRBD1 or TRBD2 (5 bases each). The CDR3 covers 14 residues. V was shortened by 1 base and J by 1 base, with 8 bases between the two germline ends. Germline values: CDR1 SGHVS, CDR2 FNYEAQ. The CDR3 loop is CASSLGDRSYEQYF. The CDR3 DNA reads TGTGCCAGCAGCTTAGGGGACCGTTCCTACGAGCAGTACTTC.

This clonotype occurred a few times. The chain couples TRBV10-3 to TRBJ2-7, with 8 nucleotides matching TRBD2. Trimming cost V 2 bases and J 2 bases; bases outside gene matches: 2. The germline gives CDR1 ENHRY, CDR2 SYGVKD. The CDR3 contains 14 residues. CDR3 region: CAISEGGLAYEQYF. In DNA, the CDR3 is TGTGCCATCAGTGAGGGGGGACTAGCCTACGAGCAGTACTTC.

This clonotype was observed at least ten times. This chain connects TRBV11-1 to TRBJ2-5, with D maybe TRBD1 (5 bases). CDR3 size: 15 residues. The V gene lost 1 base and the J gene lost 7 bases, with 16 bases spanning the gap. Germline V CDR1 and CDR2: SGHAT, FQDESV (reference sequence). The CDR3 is CASSLDHGHLGTQYF. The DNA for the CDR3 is TGTGCCAGCAGCTTAGATCACGGACACCTGGGGACCCAGTACTTC.

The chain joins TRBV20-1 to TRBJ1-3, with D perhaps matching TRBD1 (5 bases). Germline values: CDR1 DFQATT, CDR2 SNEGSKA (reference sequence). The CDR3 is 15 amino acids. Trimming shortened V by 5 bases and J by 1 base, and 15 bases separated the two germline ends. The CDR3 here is CSALDPRGSGNTIYF. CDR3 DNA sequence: TGCAGTGCTTTGGACCCGCGGGGGTCTGGAAACACCATATATTTT.

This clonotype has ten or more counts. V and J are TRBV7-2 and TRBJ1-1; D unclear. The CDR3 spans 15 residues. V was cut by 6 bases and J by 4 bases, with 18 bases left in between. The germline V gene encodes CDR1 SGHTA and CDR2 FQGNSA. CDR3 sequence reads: CASSPISERRTEAFF. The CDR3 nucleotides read TGTGCCAGCAGTCCTATCTCGGAGCGTCGCACTGAAGCTTTCTTT.

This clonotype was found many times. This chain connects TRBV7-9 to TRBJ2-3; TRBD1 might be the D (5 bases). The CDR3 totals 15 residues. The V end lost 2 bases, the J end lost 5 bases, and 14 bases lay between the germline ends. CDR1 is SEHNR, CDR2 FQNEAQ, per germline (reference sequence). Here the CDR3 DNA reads TGTGCCAGCAGCTTACTACCAGGGTTATTAGATACGCAGTATTTT. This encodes CASSLLPGLLDTQYF.

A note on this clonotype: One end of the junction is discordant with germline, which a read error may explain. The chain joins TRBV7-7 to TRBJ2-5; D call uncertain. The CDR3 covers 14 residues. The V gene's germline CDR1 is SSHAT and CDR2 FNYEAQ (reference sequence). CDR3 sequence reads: CASSLGGRQETQYF. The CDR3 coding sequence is TGTGCTAGCAGCTTAGGTGGCCGACAAGAGACCCAGTACTTC.

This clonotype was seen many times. CDR3 loop: CASSQDGRSGSNTGELFF. CDR3 bases: TGTGCCAGCAGCCAAGACGGAAGGAGCGGATCAAACACCGGGGAGCTGTTTTTT. The chain recombines TRBV14 with TRBJ2-2, with D possibly being TRBD2 (5 bases). Germline V gene data show CDR1 as SGHDN and CDR2 as FVKESK. This CDR3 spans 18 amino acids. V was cut by 0 bases and J by 2 bases, with 16 bases left in between.

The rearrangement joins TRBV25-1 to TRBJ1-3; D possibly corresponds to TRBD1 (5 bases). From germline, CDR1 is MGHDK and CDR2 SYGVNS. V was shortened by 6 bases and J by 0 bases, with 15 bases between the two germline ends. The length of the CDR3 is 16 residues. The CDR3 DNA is TGTGCCAGCAGGGGACCCGGCGCCAGCTCTGGAAACACCATATATTTT. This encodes CASRGPGASSGNTIYF. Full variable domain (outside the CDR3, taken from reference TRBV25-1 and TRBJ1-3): EADIYQTPRYLVIGTGKKITLECSQTMGHDKMYWYQQDPGMELHLIHYSYGVNSTEKGDLSSESTVSRIRTEHFPLTLESARPSHTSQYLCASRGPGASSGNTIYFGEGSWLTVV.

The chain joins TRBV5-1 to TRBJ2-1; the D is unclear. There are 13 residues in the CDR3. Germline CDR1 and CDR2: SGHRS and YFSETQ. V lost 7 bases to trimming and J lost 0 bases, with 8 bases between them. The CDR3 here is CASLEPSYNEQFF. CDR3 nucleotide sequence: TGCGCCAGCCTGGAGCCCTCCTACAATGAGCAGTTCTTC.

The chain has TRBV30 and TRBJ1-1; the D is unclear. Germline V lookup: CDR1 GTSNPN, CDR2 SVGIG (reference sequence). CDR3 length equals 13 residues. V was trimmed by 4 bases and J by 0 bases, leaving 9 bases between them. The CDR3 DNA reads TGTGCCTGGAATCCGGGCATGAACACTGAAGCTTTCTTT. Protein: CAWNPGMNTEAFF.

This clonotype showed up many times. The CDR3 sequence is CASSQDQGLAEADTQYF. In DNA, the CDR3 is TGTGCCAGCAGCCAAGACCAGGGACTAGCGGAGGCGGATACGCAGTATTTT. The genes are TRBV4-2 and TRBJ2-3; TRBD2 matches 11 bases. Germline CDR1 and CDR2: LGHNA and YNFKEQ. With 0 bases clipped from V and 6 bases from J, the junction kept 8 bases outside the gene matches. This CDR3 has 17 residues.

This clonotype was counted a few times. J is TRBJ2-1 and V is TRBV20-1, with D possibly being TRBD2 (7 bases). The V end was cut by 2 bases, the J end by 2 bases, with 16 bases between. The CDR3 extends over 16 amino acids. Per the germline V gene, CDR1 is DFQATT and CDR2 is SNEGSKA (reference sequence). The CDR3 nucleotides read TGCAGTGCTAGAATAAAAGGGGGGGCTGCCTACAATGAGCAGTTCTTC. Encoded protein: CSARIKGGAAYNEQFF.

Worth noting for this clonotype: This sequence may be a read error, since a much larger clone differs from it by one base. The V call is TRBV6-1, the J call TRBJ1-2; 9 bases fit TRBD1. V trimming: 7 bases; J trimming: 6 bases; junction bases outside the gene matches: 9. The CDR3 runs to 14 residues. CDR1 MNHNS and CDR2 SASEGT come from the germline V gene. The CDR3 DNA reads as TGTGCCAGCAAGGCGACAGGGGGAAAAGATGGCTACACCTTC. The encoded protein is CASKATGGKDGYTF.

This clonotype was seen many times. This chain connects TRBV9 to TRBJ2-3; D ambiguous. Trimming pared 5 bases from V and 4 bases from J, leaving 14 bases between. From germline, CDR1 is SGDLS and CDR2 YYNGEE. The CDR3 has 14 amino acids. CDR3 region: CASSGPGRSDTQYF. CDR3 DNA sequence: TGTGCCAGCAGTGGCCCCGGACGGTCAGATACGCAGTATTTT.

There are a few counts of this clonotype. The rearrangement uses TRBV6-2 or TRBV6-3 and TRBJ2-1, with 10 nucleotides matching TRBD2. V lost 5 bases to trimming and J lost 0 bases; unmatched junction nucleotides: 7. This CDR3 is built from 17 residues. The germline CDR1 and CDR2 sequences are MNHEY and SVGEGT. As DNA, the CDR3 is TGTGCCAGCAGTCAGAGGACTAGCGGAACCTCCTACAATGAGCAGTTCTTC. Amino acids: CASSQRTSGTSYNEQFF.

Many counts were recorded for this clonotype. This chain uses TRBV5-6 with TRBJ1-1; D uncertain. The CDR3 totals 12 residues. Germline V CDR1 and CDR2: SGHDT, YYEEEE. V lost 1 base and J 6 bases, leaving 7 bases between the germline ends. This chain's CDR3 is CASSLTDAEAFF. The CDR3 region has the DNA TGTGCCAGCAGCTTGACAGATGCTGAAGCTTTCTTT.

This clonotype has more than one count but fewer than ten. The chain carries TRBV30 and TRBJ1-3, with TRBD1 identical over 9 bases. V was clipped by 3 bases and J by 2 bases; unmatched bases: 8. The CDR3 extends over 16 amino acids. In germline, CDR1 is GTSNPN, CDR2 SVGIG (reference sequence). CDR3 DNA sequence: TGTGCCTGGAGGGAGCGTTGGACAGGGGCTGGAAACACCATATATTTT. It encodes CAWRERWTGAGNTIYF. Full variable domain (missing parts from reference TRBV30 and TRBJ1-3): SQTIHQWPATLVQPVGSPLSLECTVEGTSNPNLYWYRQAAGRGLQLLFYSVGIGQISSEVPQNLSASRPQDRQFILSSKKLLLSDSGFYLCAWRERWTGAGNTIYFGEGSWLTVV.

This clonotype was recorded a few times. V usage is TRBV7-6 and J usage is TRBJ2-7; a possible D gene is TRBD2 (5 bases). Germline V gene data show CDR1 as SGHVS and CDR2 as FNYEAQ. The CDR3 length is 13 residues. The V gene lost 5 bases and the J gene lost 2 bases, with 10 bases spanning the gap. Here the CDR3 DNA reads TGTGCCAGCAGCAACGGACTTACCTACGAGCAGTACTTC. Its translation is CASSNGLTYEQYF.

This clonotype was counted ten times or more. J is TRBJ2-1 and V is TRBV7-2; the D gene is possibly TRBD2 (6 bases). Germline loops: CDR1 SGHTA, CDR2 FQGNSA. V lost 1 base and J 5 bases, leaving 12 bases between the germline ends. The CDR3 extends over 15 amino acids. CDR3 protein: CASSLVSGANNEQFF. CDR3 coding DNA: TGTGCCAGCAGCTTAGTTAGCGGAGCAAACAATGAGCAGTTCTTC.

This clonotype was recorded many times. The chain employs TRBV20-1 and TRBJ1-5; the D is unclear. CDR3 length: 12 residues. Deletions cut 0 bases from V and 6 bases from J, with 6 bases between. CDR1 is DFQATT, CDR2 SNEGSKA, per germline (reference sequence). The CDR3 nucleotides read TGCAGTGCTAGAGATCTCAGTCAGCCCCAGCATTTT. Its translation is CSARDLSQPQHF.

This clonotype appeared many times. The CDR3 loop reads CASSPTPYGTSGDTGELFF. The CDR3 nucleotides read TGTGCCAGCAGTCCAACCCCATACGGGACTAGCGGGGACACCGGGGAGCTGTTTTTT. The chain links TRBV13 to TRBJ2-2; 13 bases agree with TRBD2. With 6 bases clipped from V and 3 bases from J, the junction kept 13 bases outside the gene matches. The CDR3 is 19 residues long. Germline CDR1 reads PRHDT; CDR2 reads FYEKMQ (reference sequence).